The present T cell receptor (beta chain) was sequenced within a study of T cells in Graves' hyperthyroidism and ophthalmopathy. Study-wide results and limits: Most clonotypes expanded in thyroid above 0.001 were likewise present in blood.

Template material for amplifying TCR beta CDR3 regions consisted of RNA transcripts. Carried out on the TCR CDR3, a first-round RT-PCR used the HTBI primer set. TCRdb itself ran the multiplex PCR reads through MiXCR, one entry per CDR3 protein. Of 250,000 to 300,000 distinct CDR3 sequences listed, more than 10% are singletons. About this clonotype itself: Its target is not known.

Germline-derived CDR1 and CDR2 are LGHNA and YSLEER. V was pared by 1 base and J by 4 bases, with 13 bases between. This CDR3 has 16 amino acids. This TCR was sampled from a woman in her 30s with Graves' hyperthyroidism that later progressed to Graves' ophthalmopathy. The sequencing sample was made of blood. The chain couples TRBV4-3 to TRBJ2-2; D possibly corresponds to TRBD1 (5 bases). CDR3 sequence (DNA): TGCGCCAGCAGCCAAGGTGCACAGGCAAGCACCGGGGAGCTGTTTTTT. This codes for CASSQGAQASTGELFF.